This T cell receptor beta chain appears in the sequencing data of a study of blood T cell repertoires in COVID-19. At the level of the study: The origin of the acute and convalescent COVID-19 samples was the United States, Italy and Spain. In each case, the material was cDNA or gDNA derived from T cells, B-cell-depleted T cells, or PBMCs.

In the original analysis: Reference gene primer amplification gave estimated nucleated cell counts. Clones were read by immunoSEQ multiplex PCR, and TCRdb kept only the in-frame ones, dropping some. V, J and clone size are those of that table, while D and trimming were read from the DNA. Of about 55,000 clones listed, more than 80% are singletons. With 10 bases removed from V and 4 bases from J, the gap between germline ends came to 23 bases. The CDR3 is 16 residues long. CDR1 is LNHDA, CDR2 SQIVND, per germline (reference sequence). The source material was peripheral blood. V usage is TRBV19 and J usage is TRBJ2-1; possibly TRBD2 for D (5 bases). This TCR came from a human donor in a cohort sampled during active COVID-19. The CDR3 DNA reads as TGTGCCACAGAATCCCGACGGACTCAGGAGTACAATGAGCAGTTCTTC. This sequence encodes CATESRRTQEYNEQFF.